These T cell receptor beta chains were read from a single sample in a study of T-cell memory formation after mild COVID-19. TCRdb called the 5' RACE reads again in MiXCR, with one record for every CDR3 protein. This table holds 35,000 to 45,000 distinct CDR3 sequences, approximately 6.8% found once. The sample comprised PBMCs or a T cell subset sorted from them (not recorded which). The receptor set was obtained from a man in his late teens or twenties who had mild COVID-19 (a few samples of this study predate the infection). Cell type and time point are not known. CDR3s include the opening cysteine and the closing phenylalanine or tryptophan. A D gene is named only where the DNA matches it firmly. Rows give clone size only sometimes, using once, few, many, or a class for an expanded clone.

>TRBJ1-1|TRBV6-5|few|NA
TGTGCCAGCAGCGACAAGGGGACTGAAGCTTTCTTT
CASSDKGTEAFF
>TRBJ2-5|TRBV12-3/TRBV12-4|NA|NA
TGTGCCAGCAGAGTGGGGGGCGAGACCCAGTACTTC
CASRVGGETQYF
>TRBJ2-1|TRBV4-3|many|NA
TGCGCCAGCAGCCAAGATGGGGTCAGCTGGGAGTACAATGAGCAGTTCTTC
CASSQDGVSWEYNEQFF
>TRBJ2-7|TRBV3-1|NA|TRBD2
TGTGCCAGCAGCCAAGAATGGGAGGGCTACGAGCAGTACTTC
CASSQEWEGYEQYF
>TRBJ2-1|TRBV4-3|NA|TRBD1
TGCGCCAGCAGCCGTAGGGGGCCTGAAGGTGAGCAGTTCTTC
CASSRRGPEGEQFF
>TRBJ1-6|TRBV6-2/TRBV6-3|NA|TRBD1
TGTGCCAGCGGGGGGACAGTGAGTTCACCCCTCCACTTT
CASGGTVSSPLHF
>TRBJ2-5|TRBV28|NA|NA
TGTGCCAGCAACGGACCTGCGACTAATCATGAGACCCAGTACTTC
CASNGPATNHETQYF
>TRBJ1-2|TRBV27|many|NA
TGTGCCAGCAGTTCCGGTGACAGCCTAAAGGGGGGCTACACCTTC
CASSSGDSLKGGYTF
>TRBJ2-2|TRBV2|few|NA
TGTGCCAGCACTCCGTATCCCGGGGAGCTGTTTTTT
CASTPYPGELFF
>TRBJ2-3|TRBV5-6|NA|TRBD2
TGTGCCAGCAGTTATCCCCGGGCGGGGGGTGATACGCAGTATTTT
CASSYPRAGGDTQYF
>TRBJ2-2|TRBV15|many|NA
TGTGCCACCAGCAAATTAGGGGAGCTGTTTTTT
CATSKLGELFF
>TRBJ2-7|TRBV10-1|many|NA
TGCGCCAGCAGTGAGTCCCTAGCAAGGGAGCAGTACTTC
CASSESLAREQYF
>TRBJ1-1|TRBV12-3/TRBV12-4|many|TRBD1
TGTGCCAGCAGGCTCGGACAGGGGGCAGCTTTCTTT
CASRLGQGAAFF
>TRBJ2-1|TRBV5-5|few|NA
TGTGCCAGCAGCAGAGAACAGGATGAGCAGTTCTTC
CASSREQDEQFF
>TRBJ1-1|TRBV20-1|few|NA
TGCAGTGCTAGTGATGTTAACACTGAAGCTTTCTTT
CSASDVNTEAFF
>TRBJ2-3|TRBV2|few|NA
TGTGCCAGCAGTGAACTGGAAGATACGCAGTATTTT
CASSELEDTQYF
>TRBJ2-7|TRBV4-3|many|NA
TGCGCCAGCAGCCAAGTTCTCGGGCCCTACGAGCAGTACTTC
CASSQVLGPYEQYF
>TRBJ2-7|TRBV7-9|many|NA
TGTGCCAGCAGCTTACAGAGTAGCTCCTACGAGCAGTACTTC
CASSLQSSSYEQYF
>TRBJ2-3|TRBV9|few|NA
TGTGCCAGCAGCCCGCGACTCACTTACACAGATACGCAGTATTTT
CASSPRLTYTDTQYF
>TRBJ2-3|TRBV6-6|many|NA
TGTGCCAGCAGCTCAGCGAGGACATCGACGCAGTATTTT
CASSSARTSTQYF
>TRBJ1-2|TRBV4-3|few|NA
TGCGCCAGCAGCCAACGTACCCTTGGGGGCCCTGGCTACACCTTC
CASSQRTLGGPGYTF
>TRBJ1-6|TRBV20-1|NA|NA
TGCAGTGCTAGACCCACCCCGAGCGGCTCCTATAATTCACCCCTCCACTTT
CSARPTPSGSYNSPLHF
>TRBJ2-7|TRBV27|many|TRBD2
TGTGCCAGCAGTTTAAGACCGGGGGGTTTGGACGAGCAGTACTTC
CASSLRPGGLDEQYF
>TRBJ2-3|TRBV5-1|many|NA
TGCGCCAGCAGCTTGGCCCTAGTGGCAGATACGCAGTATTTT
CASSLALVADTQYF